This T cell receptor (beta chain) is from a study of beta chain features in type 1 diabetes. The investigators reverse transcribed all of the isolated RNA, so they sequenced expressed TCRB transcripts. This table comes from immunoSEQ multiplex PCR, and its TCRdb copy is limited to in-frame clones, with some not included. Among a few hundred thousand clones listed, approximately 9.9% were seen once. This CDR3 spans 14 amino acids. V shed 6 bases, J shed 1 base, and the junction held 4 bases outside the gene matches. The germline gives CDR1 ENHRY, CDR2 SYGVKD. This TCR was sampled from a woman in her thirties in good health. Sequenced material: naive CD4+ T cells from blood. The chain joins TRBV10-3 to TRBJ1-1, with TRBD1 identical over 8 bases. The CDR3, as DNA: TGTGCCATCAGGGCGGGACAGGCGAACACTGAAGCTTTCTTT. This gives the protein CAIRAGQANTEAFF.